The entry that follows covers one TCR beta chain sequence. This CDR3 is built from 13 residues. CDR1 ENHRY and CDR2 SYGVKD come from the germline V gene. With 5 bases removed from V and 9 bases from J, the gap between germline ends came to 11 bases. The data were produced by immunoSEQ multiplex PCR, yet TCRdb's version contains in-frame clones alone and is incomplete. The sample lists tens of thousands of clones, almost 90% seen once, with around 15% in the top ten. The sample originates from a study of blood T cell repertoires in COVID-19. This clonotype originated in a human donor in a cohort sampled during active COVID-19. The V gene is TRBV10-3, the J gene TRBJ1-6; D remains ambiguous. Material: peripheral blood. CDR3 nucleotide sequence: TGTGCCATCAGTAATACAGCCTTTTCACCCCTCCACTTT. Translated: CAISNTAFSPLHF.